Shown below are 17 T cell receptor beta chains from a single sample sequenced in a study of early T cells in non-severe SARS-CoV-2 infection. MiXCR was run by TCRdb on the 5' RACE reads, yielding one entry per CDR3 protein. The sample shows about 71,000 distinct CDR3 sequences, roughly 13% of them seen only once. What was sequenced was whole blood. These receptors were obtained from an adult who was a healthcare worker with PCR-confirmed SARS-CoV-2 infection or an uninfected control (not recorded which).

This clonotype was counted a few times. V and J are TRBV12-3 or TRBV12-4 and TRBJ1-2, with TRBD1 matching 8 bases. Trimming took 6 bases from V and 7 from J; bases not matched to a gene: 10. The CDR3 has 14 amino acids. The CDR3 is CASSPRQGISGYTF. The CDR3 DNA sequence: TGTGCCAGCAGCCCAAGACAGGGGATAAGTGGCTACACCTTC.

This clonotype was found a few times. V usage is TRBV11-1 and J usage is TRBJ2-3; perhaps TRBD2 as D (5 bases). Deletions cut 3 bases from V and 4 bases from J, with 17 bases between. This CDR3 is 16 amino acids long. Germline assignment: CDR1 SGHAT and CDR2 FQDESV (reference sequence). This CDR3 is CASSFGLTGIADTQYF. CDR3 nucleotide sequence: TGTGCCAGCAGCTTCGGTCTTACCGGGATAGCAGATACGCAGTATTTT.

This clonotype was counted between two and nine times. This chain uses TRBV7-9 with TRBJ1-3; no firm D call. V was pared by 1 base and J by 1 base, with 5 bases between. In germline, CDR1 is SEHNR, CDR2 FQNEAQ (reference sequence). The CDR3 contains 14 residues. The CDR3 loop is CASSLGQSGNTIYF. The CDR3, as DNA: TGTGCCAGCAGCTTAGGACAATCTGGAAACACCATATATTTT. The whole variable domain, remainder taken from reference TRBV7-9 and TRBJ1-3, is DTGVSQNPRHKITKRGQNVTFRCDPISEHNRLYWYRQTLGQGPEFLTYFQNEAQLEKSRLLSDRFSAERPKGSFSTLEIQRTEQGDSAMYLCASSLGQSGNTIYFGEGSWLTVV.

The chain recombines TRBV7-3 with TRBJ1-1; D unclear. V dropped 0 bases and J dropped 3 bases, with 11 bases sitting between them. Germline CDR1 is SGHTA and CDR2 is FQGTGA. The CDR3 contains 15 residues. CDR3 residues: CASSLTSVRDTEAFF. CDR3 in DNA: TGTGCCAGCAGCTTAACGTCAGTGAGGGACACTGAAGCTTTCTTT.

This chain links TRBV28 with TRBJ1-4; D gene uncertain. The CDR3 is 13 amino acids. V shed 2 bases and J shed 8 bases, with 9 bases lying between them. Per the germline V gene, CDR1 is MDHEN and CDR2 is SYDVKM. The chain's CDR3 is CASSLGPAEKLFF. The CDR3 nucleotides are TGTGCCAGCAGTTTAGGGCCTGCAGAAAAACTGTTTTTT.

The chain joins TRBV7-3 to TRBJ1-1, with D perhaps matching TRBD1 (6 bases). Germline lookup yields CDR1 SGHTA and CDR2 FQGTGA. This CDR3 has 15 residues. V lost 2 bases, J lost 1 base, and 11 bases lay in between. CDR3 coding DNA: TGTGCCAGCAGCTTACACGGGGGCAGGAACACTGAAGCTTTCTTT. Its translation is CASSLHGGRNTEAFF.

CDR3 in amino acids: CASRHQGLSNQPQHF. DNA for the CDR3: TGTGCCAGCAGACATCAGGGGCTTAGCAATCAGCCCCAGCATTTT. This chain connects TRBV28 to TRBJ1-5; TRBD1 is a possible D gene (6 bases). CDR1 and CDR2 (germline): MDHEN, SYDVKM. Trimming pared 6 bases from V and 0 bases from J, leaving 12 bases between. This CDR3 has 15 residues. Together with reference TRBV28 and TRBJ1-5, the CDR3 gives the full variable domain: DVKVTQSSRYLVKRTGEKVFLECVQDMDHENMFWYRQDPGLGLRLIYFSYDVKMKEKGDIPEGYSVSREKKERFSLILESASTNQTSMYLCASRHQGLSNQPQHFGDGTRLSIL.

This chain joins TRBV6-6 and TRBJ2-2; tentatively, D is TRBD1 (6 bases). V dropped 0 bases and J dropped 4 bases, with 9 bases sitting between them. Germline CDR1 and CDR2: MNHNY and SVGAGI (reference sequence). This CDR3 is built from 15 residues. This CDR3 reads CASSYSGAATGELFF. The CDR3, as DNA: TGTGCCAGCAGTTACTCGGGGGCGGCCACCGGGGAGCTGTTTTTT.

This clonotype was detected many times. CDR3 residues: CSTARGVSTEAFF. CDR3 nucleotide sequence: TGCAGCACCGCCCGGGGCGTGAGCACTGAAGCTTTCTTT. The gene calls are TRBV29-1 and TRBJ1-1; TRBD1 is a possible D gene (5 bases). This CDR3 has 13 amino acids. CDR1 SQVTM and CDR2 ANQGSEA come from the germline V gene. Trimming took off 8 bases at V and 4 bases at J, with 17 bases between the two ends.

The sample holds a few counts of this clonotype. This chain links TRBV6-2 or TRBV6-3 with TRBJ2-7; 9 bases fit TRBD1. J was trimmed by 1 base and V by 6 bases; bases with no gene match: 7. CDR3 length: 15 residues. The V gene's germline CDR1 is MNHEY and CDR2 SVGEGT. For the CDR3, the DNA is TGTGCCAGCAGACAGCCGGGACAGGGATCCTACGAGCAGTACTTC. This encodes CASRQPGQGSYEQYF.

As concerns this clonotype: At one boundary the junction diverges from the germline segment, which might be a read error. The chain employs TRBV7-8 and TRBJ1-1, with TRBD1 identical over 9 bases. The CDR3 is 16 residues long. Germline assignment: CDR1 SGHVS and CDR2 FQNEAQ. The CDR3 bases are TGTGCCAGCAGCCAACCCCAGGGACAGGGAATTAATGAAGTTTTCTTT. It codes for CASSQPQGQGINEVFF.

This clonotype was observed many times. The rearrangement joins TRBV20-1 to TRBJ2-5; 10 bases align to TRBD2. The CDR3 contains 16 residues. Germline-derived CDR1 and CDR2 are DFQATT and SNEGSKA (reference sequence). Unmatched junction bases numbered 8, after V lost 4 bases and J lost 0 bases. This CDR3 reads CSATQLAGPNQETQYF. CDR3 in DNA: TGCAGTGCTACCCAACTAGCGGGGCCAAACCAAGAGACCCAGTACTTC.

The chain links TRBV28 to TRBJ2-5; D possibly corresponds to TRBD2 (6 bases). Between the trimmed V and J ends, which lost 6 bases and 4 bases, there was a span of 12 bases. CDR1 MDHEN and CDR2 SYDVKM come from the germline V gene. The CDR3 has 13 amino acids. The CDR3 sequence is CASSQTRGETQYF. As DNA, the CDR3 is TGTGCCAGCAGCCAGACTAGGGGAGAGACCCAGTACTTC.

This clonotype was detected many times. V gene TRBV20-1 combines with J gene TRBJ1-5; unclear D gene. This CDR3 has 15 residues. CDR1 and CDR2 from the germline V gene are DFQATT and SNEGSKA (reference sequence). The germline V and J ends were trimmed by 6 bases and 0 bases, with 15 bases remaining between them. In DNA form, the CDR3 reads TGCAGTGCCACCCGCGGGCAGAATAGCAATCAGCCCCAGCATTTT. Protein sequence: CSATRGQNSNQPQHF.

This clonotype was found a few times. Here the CDR3 reads CASSGQGYDEQFF. As DNA, the CDR3 is TGTGCCAGCTCGGGACAGGGTTACGATGAGCAGTTCTTC. The rearrangement links TRBV6-2 or TRBV6-3 to TRBJ2-1, with 9 nucleotides matching TRBD1. Germline lookup yields CDR1 MNHEY and CDR2 SVGEGT. CDR3 length: 13 amino acids. The ends lost 8 bases at V and 8 bases at J; junction bases unmatched: 7.

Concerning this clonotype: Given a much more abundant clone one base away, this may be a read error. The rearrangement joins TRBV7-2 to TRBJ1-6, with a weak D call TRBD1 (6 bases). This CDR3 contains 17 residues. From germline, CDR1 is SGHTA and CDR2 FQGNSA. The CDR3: CARSPTRTASMDSPLHF. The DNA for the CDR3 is TGTGCCCGCAGCCCTACCCGGACAGCGTCGATGGATTCACCCCTCCACTTT.

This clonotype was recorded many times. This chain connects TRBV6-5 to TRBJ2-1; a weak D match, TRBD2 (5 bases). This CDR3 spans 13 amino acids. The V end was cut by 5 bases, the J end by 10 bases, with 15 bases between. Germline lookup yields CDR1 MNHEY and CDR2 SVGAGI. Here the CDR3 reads CASSPFSTGEQFF. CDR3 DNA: TGTGCCAGCAGTCCCTTTTCAACGGGGGAGCAGTTCTTC.